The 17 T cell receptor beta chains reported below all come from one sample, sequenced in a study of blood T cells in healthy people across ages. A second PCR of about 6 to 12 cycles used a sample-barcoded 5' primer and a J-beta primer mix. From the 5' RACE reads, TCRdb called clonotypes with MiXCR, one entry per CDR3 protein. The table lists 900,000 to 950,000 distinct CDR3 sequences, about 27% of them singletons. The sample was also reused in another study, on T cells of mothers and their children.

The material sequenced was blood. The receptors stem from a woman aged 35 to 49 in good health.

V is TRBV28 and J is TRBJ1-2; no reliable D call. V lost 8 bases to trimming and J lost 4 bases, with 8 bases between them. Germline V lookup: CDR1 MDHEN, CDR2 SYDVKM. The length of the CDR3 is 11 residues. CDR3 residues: CASLTVYGYTF. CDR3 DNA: TGTGCCAGCCTCACCGTCTATGGCTACACCTTC.

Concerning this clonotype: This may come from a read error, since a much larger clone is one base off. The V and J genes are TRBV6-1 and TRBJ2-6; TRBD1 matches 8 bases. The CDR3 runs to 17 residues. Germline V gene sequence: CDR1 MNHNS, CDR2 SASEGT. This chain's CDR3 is CASSDRQGYSGANALTF. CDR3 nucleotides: TGTGCCAGCAGTGACCGACAGGGGTACTCTGGGGCCAACGCCCTGACTTTC.

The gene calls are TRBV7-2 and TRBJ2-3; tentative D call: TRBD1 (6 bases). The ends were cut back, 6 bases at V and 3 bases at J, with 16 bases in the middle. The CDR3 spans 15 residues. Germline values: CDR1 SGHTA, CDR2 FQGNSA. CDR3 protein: CASSLWGTKTDTQYF. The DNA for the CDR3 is TGTGCCAGCAGTCTATGGGGGACAAAAACAGATACGCAGTATTTT.

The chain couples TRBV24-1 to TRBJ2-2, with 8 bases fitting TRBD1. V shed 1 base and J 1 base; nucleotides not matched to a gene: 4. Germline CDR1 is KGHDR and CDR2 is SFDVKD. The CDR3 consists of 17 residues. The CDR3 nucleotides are TGTGCCACCAGTGATTTAGGACAGGGTCAGAACACCGGGGAGCTGTTTTTT. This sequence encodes CATSDLGQGQNTGELFF.

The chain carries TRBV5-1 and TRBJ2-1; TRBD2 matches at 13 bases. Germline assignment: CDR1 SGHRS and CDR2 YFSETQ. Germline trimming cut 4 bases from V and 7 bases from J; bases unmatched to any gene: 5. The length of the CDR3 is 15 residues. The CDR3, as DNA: TGCGCCAGCAGCGTAGGGACTAGCGGGGTTAATGAGCAGTTCTTC. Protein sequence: CASSVGTSGVNEQFF.

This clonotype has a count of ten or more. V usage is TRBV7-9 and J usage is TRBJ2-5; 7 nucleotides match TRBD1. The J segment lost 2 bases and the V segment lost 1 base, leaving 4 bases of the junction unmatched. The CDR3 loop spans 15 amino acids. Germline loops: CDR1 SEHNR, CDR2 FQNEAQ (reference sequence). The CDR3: CASSLGVGQQETQYF. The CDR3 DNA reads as TGTGCCAGCAGCTTAGGAGTGGGACAGCAAGAGACCCAGTACTTC.

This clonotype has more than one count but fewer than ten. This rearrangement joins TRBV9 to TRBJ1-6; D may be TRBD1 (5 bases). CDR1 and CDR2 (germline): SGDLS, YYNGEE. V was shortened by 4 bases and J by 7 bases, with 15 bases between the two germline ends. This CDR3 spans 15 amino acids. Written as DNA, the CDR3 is TGTGCCAGCAGCTTTGGGACTGCCAGGAATTCACCCCTCCACTTT. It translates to CASSFGTARNSPLHF.

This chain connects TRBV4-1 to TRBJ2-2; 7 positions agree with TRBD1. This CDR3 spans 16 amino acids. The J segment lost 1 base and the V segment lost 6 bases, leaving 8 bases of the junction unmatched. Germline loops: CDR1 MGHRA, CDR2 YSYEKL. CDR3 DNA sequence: TGCGCCAGCAGGTCAAGACGACAGGGGAACACCGGGGAGCTGTTTTTT. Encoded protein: CASRSRRQGNTGELFF.

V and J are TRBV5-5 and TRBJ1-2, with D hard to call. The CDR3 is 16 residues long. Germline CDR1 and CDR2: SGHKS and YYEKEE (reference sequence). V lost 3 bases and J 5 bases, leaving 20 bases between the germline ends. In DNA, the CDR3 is TGTGCCAGCAGCTCGAGAGACGTACGGCAAACATATGGCTACACCTTC. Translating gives CASSSRDVRQTYGYTF.

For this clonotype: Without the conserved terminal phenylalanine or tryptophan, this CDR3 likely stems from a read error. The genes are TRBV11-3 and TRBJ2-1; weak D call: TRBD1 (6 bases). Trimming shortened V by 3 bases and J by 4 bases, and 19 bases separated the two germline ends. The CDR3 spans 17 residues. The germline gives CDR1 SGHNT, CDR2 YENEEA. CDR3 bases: TGTGCCAGCAGCTTGGGTACCGGCAGGGGCAGTTACAATGAGCAGTTCTCC. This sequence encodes CASSLGTGRGSYNEQFS.

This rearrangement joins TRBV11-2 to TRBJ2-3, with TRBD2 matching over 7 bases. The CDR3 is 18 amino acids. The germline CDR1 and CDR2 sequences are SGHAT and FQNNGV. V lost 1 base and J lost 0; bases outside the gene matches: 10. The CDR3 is CASSLVGGGSSSTDTQYF. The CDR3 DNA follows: TGTGCCAGCAGCTTAGTTGGGGGGGGTAGCTCTAGCACAGATACGCAGTATTTT.

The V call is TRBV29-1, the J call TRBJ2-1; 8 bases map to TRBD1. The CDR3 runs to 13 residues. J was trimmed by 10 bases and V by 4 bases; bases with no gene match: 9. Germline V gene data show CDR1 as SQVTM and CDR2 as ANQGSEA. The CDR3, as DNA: TGCAGCGTTGGAAGGGCAGGGGGCAGCGAGCAGTTCTTC. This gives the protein CSVGRAGGSEQFF.

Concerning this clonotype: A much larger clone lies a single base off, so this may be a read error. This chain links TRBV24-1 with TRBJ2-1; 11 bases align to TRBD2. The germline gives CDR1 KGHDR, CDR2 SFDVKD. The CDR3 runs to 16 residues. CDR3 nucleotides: TGTGCCGCCAGTGACCAACTAGCGGGGGCTTTCAATGAGCAGTTCTTC. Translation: CAASDQLAGAFNEQFF.

DNA for the CDR3: TGTGCCAGCAGAGGGATACTCTCCTACAATGAGCAGTTCTTC. As protein: CASRGILSYNEQFF. The chain joins TRBV28 to TRBJ2-1; D remains unclear. The CDR3 contains 14 residues. V lost 6 bases and J lost 0, with 9 bases in between. The germline V gene encodes CDR1 MDHEN and CDR2 SYDVKM.

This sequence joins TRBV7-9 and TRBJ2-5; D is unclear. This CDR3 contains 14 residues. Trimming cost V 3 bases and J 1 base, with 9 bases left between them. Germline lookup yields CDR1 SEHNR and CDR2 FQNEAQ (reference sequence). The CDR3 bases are TGTGCCAGCAGCTTTGACACGATCCAAGAGACCCAGTACTTC. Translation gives CASSFDTIQETQYF.

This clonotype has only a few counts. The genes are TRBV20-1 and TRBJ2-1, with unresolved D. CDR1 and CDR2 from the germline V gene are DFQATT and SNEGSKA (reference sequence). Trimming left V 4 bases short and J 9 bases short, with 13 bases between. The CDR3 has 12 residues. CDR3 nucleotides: TGCAGTGCTACGGTTAGAGCACGTGAGCAGTTCTTC. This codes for CSATVRAREQFF.

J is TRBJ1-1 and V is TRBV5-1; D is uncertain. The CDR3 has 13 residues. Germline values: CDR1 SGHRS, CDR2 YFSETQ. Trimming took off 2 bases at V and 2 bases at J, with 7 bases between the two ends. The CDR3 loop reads CASSFNTNTEAFF. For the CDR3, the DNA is TGCGCCAGCAGCTTTAACACCAACACTGAAGCTTTCTTT.